Each of the 17 T cell receptor beta chains below was sequenced from the same sample in a study of T cells in lung cancer brain metastases. Libraries were prepared by immunoSEQ multiplex PCR; TCRdb keeps only in-frame clonotypes and omits some of them. The sample gives some 5,000 clones, 80% to 90% of which show up once; around 2.4% is in the top ten. The sample consisted of tumor tissue from the primary lung tumor. Every receptor here comes from a man aged 45-65 years with non-small cell lung cancer.

The gene calls are TRBV11-2 and TRBJ2-7, with TRBD1 matching over 11 bases. Trimming took 5 bases from V and 3 from J; bases not matched to a gene: 15. This CDR3 contains 18 residues. Germline CDR1 SGHAT, CDR2 FQNNGV. The CDR3 DNA reads as TGTGCCAGCAGCCCGTTGGACAGGGGGCCCTGGGGGGACTACGAGCAGTACTTC. Protein sequence: CASSPLDRGPWGDYEQYF.

The rearrangement uses TRBV20-1 and TRBJ1-2; D might be TRBD1 (5 bases). Germline-derived CDR1 and CDR2 are DFQATT and SNEGSKA (reference sequence). This CDR3 spans 11 amino acids. V was pared by 7 bases and J by 2 bases, with 8 bases between. The CDR3 loop reads CSGGDNYGYTF. In DNA form, the CDR3 reads TGCAGTGGAGGGGACAACTATGGCTACACCTTC.

The chain joins TRBV11-2 to TRBJ2-3; D is ambiguous. V lost 6 bases and J lost 2, with 12 bases in between. The length of the CDR3 is 14 residues. CDR1 is SGHAT, CDR2 FQNNGV, per germline. The CDR3 nucleotides are TGTGCCAGCAGGCCGAGACCTTCCACAGATACGCAGTATTTT. It translates to CASRPRPSTDTQYF.

The chain combines TRBV19 with TRBJ2-2; TRBD1 or TRBD2 may be the D gene (5 bases each). Trimming removed 7 bases from V and 1 base from J, with 10 bases in between. The germline V gene encodes CDR1 LNHDA and CDR2 SQIVND (reference sequence). The CDR3 is 14 amino acids. CDR3 in DNA: TGTGCCAGTACCTCGGGGCGGAACACCGGGGAGCTGTTTTTT. Translation gives CASTSGRNTGELFF.

The chain employs TRBV2 and TRBJ2-5; D might be TRBD1 (5 bases). CDR3 length equals 15 residues. Per germline, CDR1 SNHLY and CDR2 FYNNEI. The V gene lost 10 bases and the J gene lost 2 bases, with 20 bases spanning the gap. The DNA of the CDR3 is TGTGCCACTTCGCCTAATGGGGCCCAACAAGAGACCCAGTACTTC. Translating gives CATSPNGAQQETQYF.

With respect to this clone: The germline gene is not matched at one end of the junction; a read error may be the cause. The CDR3 loop reads CASSKGLAVMDTQYF. CDR3 nucleotides: TGTGCTAGTAGTAAGGGGCTAGCGGTAATGGATACGCAGTATTTT. The chain combines TRBV19 with TRBJ2-3; 7 nucleotides line up with TRBD2. The germline V gene encodes CDR1 LNHDA and CDR2 SQIVND (reference sequence). There are 15 residues in the CDR3.

This clone ranks as large (0.1 to 1%). The chain combines TRBV4-1 with TRBJ2-1; 12 bases align to TRBD2. Germline assignment: CDR1 MGHRA and CDR2 YSYEKL. CDR3 length: 17 amino acids. J was trimmed by 5 bases and V by 4 bases; bases with no gene match: 9. The chain's CDR3 is CASSPSFGLAGNNEQFF. The CDR3 bases are TGCGCCAGCAGCCCATCATTCGGACTAGCGGGGAACAATGAGCAGTTCTTC.

V usage is TRBV4-1 and J usage is TRBJ1-2; 8 bases match TRBD1. Per the germline V gene, CDR1 is MGHRA and CDR2 is YSYEKL. After removal of 4 bases from V and 7 bases from J, the junction contained 17 bases not matched to a gene. The CDR3 sequence is 17 residues long. CDR3 DNA sequence: TGCGCCAGCAGCCCAGACGTCGGCAGGGGGCCTGCTGTTGGCTACACCTTC. It yields the protein CASSPDVGRGPAVGYTF.

This chain uses TRBV5-1 with TRBJ2-3, with 12 bases fitting TRBD2. The ends lost 3 bases at V and 1 base at J; junction bases unmatched: 6. The germline V gene encodes CDR1 SGHRS and CDR2 YFSETQ. This CDR3 is 17 amino acids long. CDR3 sequence reads: CASSSYWTSGGTDTQYF. For the CDR3, the DNA is TGCGCCAGCAGCTCCTACTGGACTAGCGGGGGCACAGATACGCAGTATTTT.

For this clone: Different DNA sequences within this sample yield the same CDR3. The CDR3 DNA is TGCAGCGTTGCGTCTACCAGTAATGGCTACACCTTC. Its translation is CSVASTSNGYTF. This chain joins TRBV29-1 and TRBJ1-2; D is undetermined. V dropped 4 bases and J dropped 6 bases, with 12 bases sitting between them. The CDR3 is made up of 12 amino acids. The germline V gene encodes CDR1 SQVTM and CDR2 ANQGSEA.

J is TRBJ1-2 and V is TRBV19; maybe TRBD1 (5 bases). This CDR3 has 14 residues. V was shortened by 3 bases and J by 4 bases, with 12 bases between the two germline ends. From germline, CDR1 is LNHDA and CDR2 SQIVND (reference sequence). The CDR3 DNA reads as TGTGCCAGTAGTATGGGAGGGACCGGCTATGGCTACACCTTC. As protein: CASSMGGTGYGYTF. The variable domain in full, with the rest retrieved from reference TRBV19 and TRBJ1-2, is DGGITQSPKYLFRKEGQNVTLSCEQNLNHDAMYWYRQDPGQGLRLIYYSQIVNDFQKGDIAEGYSVSREKKESFPLTVTSAQKNPTAFYLCASSMGGTGYGYTFGSGTRLTVV.

The V gene is TRBV19, the J gene TRBJ1-1, with D maybe TRBD1 (5 bases). Germline V lookup: CDR1 LNHDA, CDR2 SQIVND (reference sequence). CDR3 length: 15 amino acids. V was trimmed by 3 bases and J by 4 bases, leaving 15 bases between them. The CDR3 coding sequence is TGTGCCAGTAGTATCGGGGGGACTCTCGGCACTGAAGCTTTCTTT. The encoded protein is CASSIGGTLGTEAFF.

The gene calls are TRBV1 and TRBJ1-1; no DNA check was done on the table's D call, TRBD1. TRBV1 is a known pseudogene. The CDR3 spans 14 residues. Here the CDR3 reads CTSSRTGNNTEAFF. The CDR3 DNA is TGCACCAGCAGCCGAACAGGCAATAACACTGAAGCTTTCTTT.

The CDR3 spells CASSLGVSNEKLFF. The CDR3 DNA reads as TGCGCCAGCAGCTTGGGGGTTAGTAATGAAAAACTGTTTTTT. V is TRBV5-1 and J is TRBJ1-4; D uncertain. The CDR3 has 14 amino acids. The V end lost 0 bases, the J end lost 4 bases, and 7 bases lay between the germline ends. CDR1 SGHRS and CDR2 YFSETQ come from the germline V gene.

The V gene is TRBV18, the J gene TRBJ1-4; no clear D. This CDR3 has 13 amino acids. Germline V gives CDR1 KGHSH, CDR2 LQKENI. V was cut by 3 bases and J by 6 bases, with 8 bases left in between. CDR3 protein: CASSPTGDEKLFF. In DNA form, the CDR3 reads TGTGCCAGCTCACCGACGGGAGATGAAAAACTGTTTTTT.

The rearrangement uses TRBV19 and TRBJ1-3; no firm D call. Trimming shortened V by 3 bases and J by 3 bases, and 3 bases separated the two germline ends. The CDR3 extends over 12 amino acids. Germline CDR1 LNHDA, CDR2 SQIVND (reference sequence). This chain's CDR3 is CASSMGGNTIYF. In DNA form, the CDR3 reads TGTGCCAGTAGTATGGGTGGAAACACCATATATTTT.

The V and J genes are TRBV6-5 and TRBJ2-7; the match to TRBD2 covers 7 bases. This CDR3 has 14 amino acids. Losses at the gene ends were 2 bases for V and 6 bases for J; bases not matched to a gene: 7. Per the germline V gene, CDR1 is MNHEY and CDR2 is SVGAGI. CDR3 sequence reads: CASSYGGVGLEQYF. In nucleotides, the CDR3 is TGTGCCAGCAGTTACGGGGGGGTCGGGCTCGAGCAGTACTTC.